The 20 T cell receptor beta chains below were found in one sample sequenced in a study of cytomegalovirus exposure and HLA in healthy donors. The PCR was carried out with 60 Vbeta primers and 13 Jbeta primers. TCRdb's copy holds only in-frame clones and misses some; the assay was immunoSEQ multiplex PCR. The table lists about 110,000 clones, 80% of them singletons, with approximately 0.22% in the top ten. Sequences were obtained from PBMCs. Receptor source: a man aged 50-59 years in good health and CMV-seronegative.

The CDR3 nucleotides are TGTGCCAGCAGCGCACCGACTAGCGGGAACTACTACAATGAGCAGTTCTTC. This encodes CASSAPTSGNYYNEQFF. The V call is TRBV13, the J call TRBJ2-1; the match to TRBD2 covers 11 bases. This CDR3 has 17 amino acids. CDR1 is PRHDT, CDR2 FYEKMQ, per germline (reference sequence). Trimming cost V 5 bases and J 3 bases; bases outside gene matches: 9.

With respect to this clone: Distinct nucleotide sequences in the sample also encode this CDR3. The chain has TRBV4-3 and TRBJ2-5; 8 bases line up with TRBD2. The germline gives CDR1 LGHNA, CDR2 YSLEER. The CDR3 is made up of 13 amino acids. V was clipped by 1 base and J by 5 bases; unmatched bases: 0. CDR3 in amino acids: CASSQAGGETQYF. For the CDR3, the DNA is TGCGCCAGCAGCCAAGCGGGAGGGGAGACCCAGTACTTC.

This clone showed up just a few times. The genes are TRBV6-6 and TRBJ1-2; 7 nucleotides align to TRBD1. CDR1 is MNHNY and CDR2 is SVGAGI in the germline V gene (reference sequence). V shed 6 bases, J shed 10 bases, and the junction held 11 bases outside the gene matches. This CDR3 is built from 13 residues. For the CDR3, the DNA is TGTGCCAGCAGCCCGATGGGGGACAGTAACTACACCTTC. Protein product: CASSPMGDSNYTF.

The chain recombines TRBV7-6 with TRBJ2-7; 9 bases are shared with TRBD2. Trimming cost V 1 base and J 6 bases; bases outside gene matches: 4. The CDR3 has 14 residues. Germline lookup yields CDR1 SGHVS and CDR2 FNYEAQ. Here the CDR3 DNA reads TGTGCCAGCAGCTTAGGCCTAGCGGGGCGCGAGCAGTACTTC. Protein product: CASSLGLAGREQYF.

This clone was detected only once. The chain is built from TRBV25-1 and TRBJ2-1, with 8 bases identical to TRBD2. CDR3 size: 15 residues. Germline V gene data show CDR1 as MGHDK and CDR2 as SYGVNS. J gave up 0 bases and V 7 bases, and 5 bases lay outside the gene matches. The CDR3 spells CASISGGSSYNEQFF. In DNA, the CDR3 is TGTGCCAGCATAAGCGGGGGAAGCTCCTACAATGAGCAGTTCTTC.

This chain links TRBV7-2 with TRBJ2-7; 10 bases agree with TRBD1. Germline CDR1 is SGHTA and CDR2 is FQGNSA. Trimming took 5 bases from V and 1 from J; bases not matched to a gene: 5. CDR3 length: 15 residues. The DNA for the CDR3 is TGTGCCAGCAGCAGACAGGGGGCAAGGTCCTACGAGCAGTACTTC. It is translated as CASSRQGARSYEQYF.

The rearrangement joins TRBV27 to TRBJ2-5, with 11 bases lining up with TRBD2. This CDR3 is 15 amino acids long. CDR1 is MNHEY and CDR2 is SMNVEV in the germline V gene (reference sequence). V was pared by 2 bases and J by 5 bases, with 4 bases of the junction left unmatched. CDR3: CASSLVAGGSETQYF. DNA of the CDR3: TGTGCCAGCAGTTTAGTAGCGGGGGGGAGTGAGACCCAGTACTTC.

The chain joins TRBV6-4 to TRBJ2-3; 12 nucleotides agree with TRBD1. This CDR3 has 15 amino acids. Trimming removed 6 bases from V and 3 bases from J; junction bases left unmatched: 4. Germline assignment: CDR1 MRHNA and CDR2 SNTAGT. CDR3 nucleotides: TGTGCCAGCAGGGGGACAGGGGGCTGTACAGATACGCAGTATTTT. Protein sequence: CASRGTGGCTDTQYF.

The chain has TRBV7-9 and TRBJ2-5; TRBD1 matches 8 bases. Looked up from germline, CDR1 is SEHNR and CDR2 is FQNEAQ (reference sequence). The CDR3 is made up of 16 amino acids. V lost 1 base to trimming and J lost 5 bases; unmatched junction nucleotides: 9. The CDR3, as DNA: TGTGCCAGCAGCTTAGGCCCTGCAGGGGGCGCGGAGACCCAGTACTTC. Amino acids: CASSLGPAGGAETQYF.

This clone was observed a handful of times. This rearrangement joins TRBV27 to TRBJ1-3; a weak D match, TRBD1 (6 bases). The CDR3 loop spans 16 amino acids. CDR1 is MNHEY, CDR2 SMNVEV, per germline (reference sequence). Trimming stripped 5 bases from V and 3 bases from J, with 17 bases between. The CDR3 nucleotides read TGTGCCAGCAGTACCTCAGGGGAAAAAGGTGGAAACACCATATATTTT. It specifies CASSTSGEKGGNTIYF.

The CDR3 reads CASSGGTGSYNEQFF. In DNA form, the CDR3 reads TGTGCCAGCAGTGGAGGGACAGGCTCCTACAATGAGCAGTTCTTC. The chain combines TRBV28 with TRBJ2-1; TRBD1 matches 8 bases. The CDR3 has 15 amino acids. CDR1 and CDR2 (germline): MDHEN, SYDVKM. V lost 5 bases to trimming and J lost 0 bases; unmatched junction nucleotides: 3.

This clone was observed once. This chain joins TRBV18 and TRBJ1-5; D is perhaps TRBD1 (6 bases). Trimming stripped 4 bases from V and 4 bases from J, with 14 bases between. CDR3 length equals 15 residues. The germline gives CDR1 KGHSH, CDR2 LQKENI. The CDR3 region is CASSLHGQTNQPQHF. The CDR3 DNA is TGTGCCAGCTCACTTCACGGACAGACTAATCAGCCCCAGCATTTT.

This chain connects TRBV7-2 to TRBJ1-2; 7 nucleotides match TRBD1. V gave up 4 bases and J gave up 4 bases; unmatched junction bases: 6. In germline, CDR1 is SGHTA, CDR2 FQGNSA. The CDR3 totals 14 residues. This CDR3 reads CASSSRTGLYGYTF. The CDR3 region has the DNA TGTGCCAGCAGCTCCCGGACAGGCCTCTATGGCTACACCTTC. The variable domain in full, completed from reference TRBV7-2 and TRBJ1-2, reads GAGVSQSPSNKVTEKGKDVELRCDPISGHTALYWYRQSLGQGLEFLIYFQGNSAPDKSGLPSDRFSAERTGGSVSTLTIQRTQQEDSAVYLCASSSRTGLYGYTFGSGTRLTVV.

This clone appeared a single time. This rearrangement joins TRBV7-9 to TRBJ1-6; TRBD1 agrees at 9 bases. Germline assignment: CDR1 SEHNR and CDR2 FQNEAQ (reference sequence). CDR3 size: 14 residues. V lost 4 bases and J lost 14; bases outside the gene matches: 9. CDR3 in amino acids: CASSSNTGTGTLHF. In DNA form, the CDR3 reads TGTGCCAGCAGCTCGAATACCGGGACAGGGACCCTCCACTTT.

The chain recombines TRBV4-2 with TRBJ1-1; 8 nucleotides line up with TRBD1. Trimming at V came to 1 base and at J to 8 bases, leaving 9 bases not matched to a gene. This CDR3 has 15 residues. CDR1 and CDR2 (germline): LGHNA, YNFKEQ. The CDR3 here is CASSQARTGGTEAFF. DNA for the CDR3: TGTGCCAGCAGCCAAGCTCGAACAGGGGGTACCGAAGCTTTCTTT.

Worth noting for this clone: The junction does not match germline at one end; this may be a read error. The rearrangement uses TRBV7-9 and TRBJ2-1; TRBD2 aligns across 11 bases. CDR1 is SEHNR, CDR2 FQNEAQ, per germline (reference sequence). The CDR3 consists of 17 residues. CDR3: CSSSLVAGTSGVNEQFF. CDR3 bases: TGTTCCAGCAGCTTAGTCGCCGGGACTAGCGGAGTCAATGAGCAGTTCTTC.

The rearrangement joins TRBV12-5 to TRBJ2-7, with D maybe TRBD1 (5 bases). There are 16 residues in the CDR3. Trimming shortened V by 4 bases and J by 0 bases, and 16 bases separated the two germline ends. The germline gives CDR1 LGHNT, CDR2 FRNRAP. The CDR3 loop reads CASGSQDTGVSYEQYF. The CDR3 coding sequence is TGTGCTAGTGGTTCCCAAGATACAGGAGTCTCCTACGAGCAGTACTTC.

The rearrangement uses TRBV7-2 and TRBJ2-1; no definite D call. Germline CDR1 SGHTA, CDR2 FQGNSA. This CDR3 is built from 13 residues. V shed 5 bases and J shed 0 bases, with 5 bases lying between them. For the CDR3, the DNA is TGTGCCAGCAGCCCTAGCTCCTACAATGAGCAGTTCTTC. Translating gives CASSPSSYNEQFF.

This clone occurred a few times. V and J are TRBV27 and TRBJ1-1, with a tentative D call TRBD1 (5 bases). The germline gives CDR1 MNHEY, CDR2 SMNVEV (reference sequence). The CDR3 runs 14 residues. Trimming stripped 7 bases from V and 1 base from J, with 13 bases between. In DNA form, the CDR3 reads TGTGCCAGCATCCGCATGGGGGGGAACACTGAAGCTTTCTTT. Translation gives CASIRMGGNTEAFF.

V usage is TRBV6-6 and J usage is TRBJ2-1, with 9 positions matching TRBD1. CDR1 and CDR2 (germline): MNHNY, SVGAGI (reference sequence). The CDR3 consists of 15 residues. J was trimmed by 5 bases and V by 2 bases; bases with no gene match: 4. The CDR3 sequence: CASSYLGTGNNEQFF. The CDR3 nucleotides read TGTGCCAGCAGTTACCTCGGGACAGGGAACAATGAGCAGTTCTTC.